Below are 10 T cell receptor beta chains sequenced from a single sample in a study of early T cells in non-severe SARS-CoV-2 infection. TCRdb fed the 5' RACE reads into MiXCR, producing one record per CDR3 protein. The sample lists roughly 70,000 distinct CDR3 sequences, around 20% seen once, with about 17% in the top ten. Here the sequenced sample was whole blood, taken at baseline. All receptors derive from an adult who was a healthcare worker with PCR-confirmed SARS-CoV-2 infection or an uninfected control (not recorded which).

This clonotype was counted only a few times. The chain combines TRBV5-1 with TRBJ1-1; D call uncertain. This CDR3 has 16 residues. V lost 3 bases, J lost 5 bases, and 20 bases lay in between. Germline CDR1 SGHRS, CDR2 YFSETQ. CDR3 residues: CASSWTGRVRGTEAFF. CDR3 nucleotides: TGCGCCAGCAGCTGGACCGGTAGGGTCCGAGGGACTGAAGCTTTCTTT. Drawing the rest from reference TRBV5-1 and TRBJ1-1, the complete variable domain is KAGVTQTPRYLIKTRGQQVTLSCSPISGHRSVSWYQQTPGQGLQFLFEYFSETQRNKGNFPGRFSGRQFSNSRSEMNVSTLELGDSALYLCASSWTGRVRGTEAFFGQGTRLTVV.

This clonotype was observed a handful of times. This chain connects TRBV5-1 to TRBJ2-3; TRBD2 matches at 11 bases. V shed 4 bases, J shed 4 bases, and the junction held 14 bases outside the gene matches. The length of the CDR3 is 18 residues. The germline CDR1 and CDR2 sequences are SGHRS and YFSETQ. This CDR3 is CASSAAGASGGLADTQYF. DNA for the CDR3: TGCGCCAGCAGCGCCGCCGGGGCTAGCGGGGGGCTAGCAGATACGCAGTATTTT.

This clonotype was picked up a small number of times. This rearrangement joins TRBV5-1 to TRBJ2-3; D might be TRBD1 or TRBD2, each matching 5 bases. CDR3 length equals 14 residues. The germline V and J ends were trimmed by 4 bases and 0 bases, with 9 bases remaining between them. CDR1 and CDR2 (germline): SGHRS, YFSETQ. CDR3 residues: CASSRGTSTDTQYF. CDR3 DNA: TGCGCCAGCAGCCGGGGCACGAGCACAGATACGCAGTATTTT.

This clonotype was recorded a few times. The chain has TRBV6-1 and TRBJ1-4; a possible D gene is TRBD1 (6 bases). The CDR3 loop spans 14 amino acids. Trimming pared 10 bases from V and 7 bases from J, leaving 19 bases between. Looked up from germline, CDR1 is MNHNS and CDR2 is SASEGT. In DNA form, the CDR3 reads TGTGCCACGTTTACAGGGTCACTCAGTGAAAAACTGTTTTTT. Translation: CATFTGSLSEKLFF.

This clonotype was observed a few times. The chain recombines TRBV7-9 with TRBJ2-5, with D perhaps TRBD2 (5 bases). This CDR3 is built from 13 residues. Per the germline V gene, CDR1 is SEHNR and CDR2 is FQNEAQ (reference sequence). The V gene lost 5 bases and the J gene lost 5 bases, with 12 bases spanning the gap. The CDR3, as DNA: TGTGCCAGCAGCACCTTTGGGGAGGAGACCCAGTACTTC. This sequence encodes CASSTFGEETQYF.

Only a few counts were recorded for this clonotype. The chain combines TRBV6-6 with TRBJ2-1, with D possibly TRBD2 on 6 matching bases. V was pared by 2 bases and J by 8 bases, with 10 bases between. The CDR3 contains 13 residues. The germline gives CDR1 MNHNY, CDR2 SVGAGI (reference sequence). The chain's CDR3 is CASSYRPGDEQFF. DNA for the CDR3: TGTGCCAGCAGTTACCGCCCGGGGGATGAGCAGTTCTTC.

The chain joins TRBV30 to TRBJ2-2; no firm D call. V gave up 0 bases and J gave up 5 bases, with 10 bases separating them. The CDR3 spans 14 residues. The germline V gene encodes CDR1 GTSNPN and CDR2 SVGIG (reference sequence). As DNA, the CDR3 is TGTGCCTGGAGTGTCCCCGTCCGTACCGGGGAGCTGTTTTTT. Translated: CAWSVPVRTGELFF.

The chain employs TRBV7-3 and TRBJ2-2; D unresolved. Germline V gene data show CDR1 as SGHTA and CDR2 as FQGTGA. This CDR3 has 13 amino acids. The V gene lost 5 bases and the J gene lost 8 bases, with 12 bases spanning the gap. The CDR3 spells CASSIGSAGELFF. In DNA form, the CDR3 reads TGTGCCAGCAGCATAGGCTCCGCTGGGGAGCTGTTTTTT.

There are a few counts of this clonotype. The chain has TRBV20-1 and TRBJ2-3; 7 bases fit TRBD1. CDR1 and CDR2 from the germline V gene are DFQATT and SNEGSKA (reference sequence). The CDR3 is 14 residues long. J was trimmed by 8 bases and V by 3 bases; bases with no gene match: 11. For the CDR3, the DNA is TGCAGTGCTAGGGATAGAAGGGGGCGGGCTACGCAGTATTTT. It yields the protein CSARDRRGRATQYF.

The chain is built from TRBV24-1 and TRBJ2-2; D is perhaps TRBD1 (6 bases). The V gene lost 4 bases and the J gene lost 2 bases, with 16 bases spanning the gap. Germline V lookup: CDR1 KGHDR, CDR2 SFDVKD. The CDR3 runs to 17 residues. The CDR3 DNA reads TGTGCCACCAGTGACCGGAAGGGGGACCTTAACACCGGGGAGCTGTTTTTT. Translating gives CATSDRKGDLNTGELFF.